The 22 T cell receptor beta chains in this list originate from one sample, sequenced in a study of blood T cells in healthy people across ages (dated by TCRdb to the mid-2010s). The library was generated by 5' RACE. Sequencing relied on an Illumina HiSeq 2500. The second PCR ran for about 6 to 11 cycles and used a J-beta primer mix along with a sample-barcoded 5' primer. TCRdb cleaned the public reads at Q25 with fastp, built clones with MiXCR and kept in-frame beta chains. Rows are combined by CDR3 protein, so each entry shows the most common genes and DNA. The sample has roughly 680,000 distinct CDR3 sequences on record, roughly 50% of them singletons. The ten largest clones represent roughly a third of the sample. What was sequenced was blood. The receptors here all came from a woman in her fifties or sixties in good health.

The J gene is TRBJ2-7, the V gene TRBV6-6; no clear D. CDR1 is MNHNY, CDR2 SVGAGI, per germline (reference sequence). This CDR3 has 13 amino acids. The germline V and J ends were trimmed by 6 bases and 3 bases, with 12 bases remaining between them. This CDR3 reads CASSHPPDYEQYF. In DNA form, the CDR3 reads TGTGCCAGCAGCCACCCCCCCGACTACGAGCAGTACTTC.

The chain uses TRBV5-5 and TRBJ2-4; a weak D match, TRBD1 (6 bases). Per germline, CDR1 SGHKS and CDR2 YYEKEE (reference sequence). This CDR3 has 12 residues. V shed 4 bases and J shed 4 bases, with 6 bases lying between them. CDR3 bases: TGTGCCAGCAGCACAGGGAAAAACATTCAGTACTTC. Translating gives CASSTGKNIQYF. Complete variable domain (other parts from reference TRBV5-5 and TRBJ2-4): DAGVTQSPTHLIKTRGQQVTLRCSPISGHKSVSWYQQVLGQGPQFIFQYYEKEERGRGNFPDRFSARQFPNYSSELNVNALLLGDSALYLCASSTGKNIQYFGAGTRLSVL.

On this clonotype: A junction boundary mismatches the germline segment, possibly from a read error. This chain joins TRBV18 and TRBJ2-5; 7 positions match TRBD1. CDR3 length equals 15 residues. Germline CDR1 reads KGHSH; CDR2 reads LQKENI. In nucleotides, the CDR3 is TGTGCCGGCTCTCAAGACAGGGCTCGAGGGGAGACCCAGTCCTTC. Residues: CAGSQDRARGETQSF. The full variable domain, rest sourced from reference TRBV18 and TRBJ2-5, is NAGVMQNPRHLVRRRGQEARLRCSPMKGHSHVYWYRQLPEEGLKFMVYLQKENIIDESGMPKERFSAEFPKEGPSILRIQQVVRGDSAAYFCAGSQDRARGETQSFGPGTRLLVL.

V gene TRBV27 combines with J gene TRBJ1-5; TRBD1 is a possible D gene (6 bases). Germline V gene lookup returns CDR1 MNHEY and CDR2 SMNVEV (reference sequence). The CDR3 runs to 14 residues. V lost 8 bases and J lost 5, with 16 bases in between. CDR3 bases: TGTGCCAGCCACGGAGCGGGGGGCCATCAGCCCCAGCATTTT. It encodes CASHGAGGHQPQHF.

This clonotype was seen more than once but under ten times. The CDR3, as DNA: TGCAGCGTTGAAGCCGCCTCTCTAGCGGGAGCCTTGGGGGAGCAGTACTTC. This encodes CSVEAASLAGALGEQYF. The chain links TRBV29-1 to TRBJ2-5; TRBD2 aligns across 10 bases. The CDR3 extends over 17 amino acids. Germline V gives CDR1 SQVTM, CDR2 ANQGSEA. Trimming removed 1 base from V and 11 bases from J; junction bases left unmatched: 19.

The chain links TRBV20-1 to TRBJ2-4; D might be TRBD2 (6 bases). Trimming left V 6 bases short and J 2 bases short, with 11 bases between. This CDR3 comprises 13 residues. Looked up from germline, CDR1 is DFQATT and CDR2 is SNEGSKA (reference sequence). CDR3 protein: CSAEGGTKNIQYF. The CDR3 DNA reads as TGCAGTGCGGAAGGCGGGACCAAAAACATTCAGTACTTC.

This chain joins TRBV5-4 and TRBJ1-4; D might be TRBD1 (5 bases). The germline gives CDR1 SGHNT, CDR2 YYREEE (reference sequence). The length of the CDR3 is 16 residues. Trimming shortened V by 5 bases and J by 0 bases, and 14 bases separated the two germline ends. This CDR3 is CASSPDGGTTNEKLFF. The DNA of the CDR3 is TGTGCCAGCAGTCCGGACGGGGGAACAACTAATGAAAAACTGTTTTTT.

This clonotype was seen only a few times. CDR3: CSARVPSGTKAYEQYF. DNA for the CDR3: TGCAGTGCTAGAGTTCCTAGCGGGACTAAGGCCTACGAGCAGTACTTC. The chain uses TRBV20-1 and TRBJ2-7; TRBD2 aligns across 9 bases. The CDR3 is made up of 16 amino acids. Unmatched junction bases numbered 9, after V lost 1 base and J lost 2 bases. Germline V CDR1 and CDR2: DFQATT, SNEGSKA (reference sequence).

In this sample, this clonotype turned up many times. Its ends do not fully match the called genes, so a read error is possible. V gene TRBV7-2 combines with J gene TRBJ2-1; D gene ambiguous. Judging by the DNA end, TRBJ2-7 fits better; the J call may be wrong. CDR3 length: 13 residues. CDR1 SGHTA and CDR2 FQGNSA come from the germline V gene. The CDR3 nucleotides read TGCGCCAGCAGCCCCAGCTCCTACAATGAGCAGTACTTC. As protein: CASSPSSYNEQYF.

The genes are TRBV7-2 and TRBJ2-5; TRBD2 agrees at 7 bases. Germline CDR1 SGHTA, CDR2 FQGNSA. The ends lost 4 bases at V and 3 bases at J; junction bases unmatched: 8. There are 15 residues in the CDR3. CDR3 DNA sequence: TGTGCCAGCAGCTCTATTTGGGGGGGGGAAGAGACCCAGTACTTC. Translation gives CASSSIWGGEETQYF.

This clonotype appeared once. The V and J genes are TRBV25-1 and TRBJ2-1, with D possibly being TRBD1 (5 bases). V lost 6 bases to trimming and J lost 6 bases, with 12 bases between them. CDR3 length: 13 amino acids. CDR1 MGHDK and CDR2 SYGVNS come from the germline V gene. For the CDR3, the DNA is TGTGCCAGCAGAACAGATAGGGGCAATGAGCAGTTCTTC. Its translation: CASRTDRGNEQFF.

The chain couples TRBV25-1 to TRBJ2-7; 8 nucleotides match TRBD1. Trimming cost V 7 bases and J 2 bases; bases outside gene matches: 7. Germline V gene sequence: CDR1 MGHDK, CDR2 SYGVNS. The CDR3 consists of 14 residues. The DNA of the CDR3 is TGTGCCAGCAACCCAGACAGGGGAACCTACGAGCAGTACTTC. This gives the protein CASNPDRGTYEQYF.

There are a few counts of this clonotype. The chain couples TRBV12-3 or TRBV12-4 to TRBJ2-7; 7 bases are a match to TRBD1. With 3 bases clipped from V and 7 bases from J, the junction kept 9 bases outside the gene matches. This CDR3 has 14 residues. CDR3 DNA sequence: TGTGCCAGCAGTTTGAGGGGGCTTTACAATGAGCAGTACTTC. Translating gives CASSLRGLYNEQYF.

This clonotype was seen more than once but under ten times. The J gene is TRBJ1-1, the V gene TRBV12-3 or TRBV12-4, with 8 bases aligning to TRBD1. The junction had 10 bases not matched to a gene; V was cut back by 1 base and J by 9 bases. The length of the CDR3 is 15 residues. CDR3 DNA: TGTGCCAGCAGTTTAGACCAGGGGGCACCGACGAAAGCTTTCTTT. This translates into CASSLDQGAPTKAFF.

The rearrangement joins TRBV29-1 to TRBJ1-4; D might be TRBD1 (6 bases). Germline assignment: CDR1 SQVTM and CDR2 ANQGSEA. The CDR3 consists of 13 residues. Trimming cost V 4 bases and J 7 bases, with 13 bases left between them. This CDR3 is CSVGGLASEKLFF. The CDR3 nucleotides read TGCAGCGTTGGGGGGCTTGCGAGTGAAAAACTGTTTTTT.

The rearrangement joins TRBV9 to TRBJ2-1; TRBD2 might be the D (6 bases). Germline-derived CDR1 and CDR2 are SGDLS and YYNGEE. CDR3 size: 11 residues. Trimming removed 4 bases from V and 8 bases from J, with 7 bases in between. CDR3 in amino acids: CASSRDYEQFF. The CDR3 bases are TGTGCCAGCAGCCGGGACTATGAGCAGTTCTTC.

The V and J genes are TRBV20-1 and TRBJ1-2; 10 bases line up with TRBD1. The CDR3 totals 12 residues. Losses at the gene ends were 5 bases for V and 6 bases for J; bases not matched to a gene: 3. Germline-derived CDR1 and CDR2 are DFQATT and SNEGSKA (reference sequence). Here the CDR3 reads CSAPGTGDGYTF. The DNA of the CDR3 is TGCAGTGCTCCTGGGACAGGGGATGGCTACACCTTC.

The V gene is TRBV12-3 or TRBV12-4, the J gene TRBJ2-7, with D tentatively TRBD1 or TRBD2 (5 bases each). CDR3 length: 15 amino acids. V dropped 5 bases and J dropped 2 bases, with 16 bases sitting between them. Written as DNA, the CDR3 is TGTGCCAGCAGTGGGGGTCGTGGGGCAGCCTACGAGCAGTACTTC. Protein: CASSGGRGAAYEQYF.

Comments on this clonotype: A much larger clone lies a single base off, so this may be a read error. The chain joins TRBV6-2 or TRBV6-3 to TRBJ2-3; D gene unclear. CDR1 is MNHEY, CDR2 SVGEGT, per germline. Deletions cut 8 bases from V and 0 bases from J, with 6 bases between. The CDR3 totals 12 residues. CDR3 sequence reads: CASCGSTDTQYF. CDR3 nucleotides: TGTGCCAGCTGTGGGAGCACAGATACGCAGTATTTT.

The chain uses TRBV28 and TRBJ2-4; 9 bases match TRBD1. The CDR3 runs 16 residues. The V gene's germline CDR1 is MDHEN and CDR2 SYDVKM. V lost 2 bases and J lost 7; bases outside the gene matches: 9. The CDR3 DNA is TGTGCCAGCAGTTTAGGGCCCTACAGGGGGCAGAACATTCAGTACTTC. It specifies CASSLGPYRGQNIQYF.

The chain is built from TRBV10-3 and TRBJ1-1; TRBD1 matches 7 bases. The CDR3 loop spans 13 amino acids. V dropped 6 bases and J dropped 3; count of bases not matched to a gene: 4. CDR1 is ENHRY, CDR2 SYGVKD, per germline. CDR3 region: CAIRPDRHTEAFF. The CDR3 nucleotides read TGTGCCATCAGACCGGACAGGCACACTGAAGCTTTCTTT.

CDR3 sequence reads: CASSPGDRGLYQETQYF. CDR3 DNA: TGTGCCAGCAGCCCCGGGGACAGGGGGCTGTACCAAGAGACCCAGTACTTC. V and J are TRBV7-3 and TRBJ2-5; the match to TRBD1 covers 12 bases. This CDR3 region has 17 residues. The trim removed 5 bases at V and 0 bases at J, leaving 7 bases unmatched. Per germline, CDR1 SGHTA and CDR2 FQGTGA. The full variable domain, completed using reference TRBV7-3 and TRBJ2-5, is GAGVSQTPSNKVTEKGKYVELRCDPISGHTALYWYRQSLGQGPEFLIYFQGTGAADDSGLPNDRFFAVRPEGSVSTLKIQRTERGDSAVYLCASSPGDRGLYQETQYFGPGTRLLVL.